This TCR beta chain was identified in a study of cytomegalovirus exposure and HLA in healthy donors. Trimming removed 1 base from V and 9 bases from J; junction bases left unmatched: 11. This CDR3 comprises 16 residues. CDR1 and CDR2 from the germline V gene are MDHEN and SYDVKM. Primers for the PCR totalled 60 Vbeta and 13 Jbeta. Clones were sequenced by immunoSEQ multiplex PCR, and TCRdb holds only the in-frame ones, with some missing. The table records roughly 190,000 clones, over 65% of them present only once. The sample was PBMCs. The chain links TRBV28 to TRBJ2-5; TRBD2 matches 10 bases. The sequence came from a woman aged 45 to 65 in good health and CMV-seropositive. The chain's CDR3 is CASSLSGLAVRMAQYF. CDR3 sequence (DNA): TGTGCCAGCAGTTTATCTGGACTAGCGGTGCGTATGGCCCAGTACTTC.